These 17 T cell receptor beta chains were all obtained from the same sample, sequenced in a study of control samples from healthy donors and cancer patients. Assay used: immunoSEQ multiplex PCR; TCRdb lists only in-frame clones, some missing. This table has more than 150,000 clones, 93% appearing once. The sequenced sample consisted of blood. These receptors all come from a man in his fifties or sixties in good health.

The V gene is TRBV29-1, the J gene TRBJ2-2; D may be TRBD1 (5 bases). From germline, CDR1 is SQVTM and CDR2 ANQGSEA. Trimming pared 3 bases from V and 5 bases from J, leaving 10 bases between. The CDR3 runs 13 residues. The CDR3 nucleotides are TGCAGCGTTGACAGGGCTGGGACCGGGGAGCTGTTTTTT. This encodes CSVDRAGTGELFF.

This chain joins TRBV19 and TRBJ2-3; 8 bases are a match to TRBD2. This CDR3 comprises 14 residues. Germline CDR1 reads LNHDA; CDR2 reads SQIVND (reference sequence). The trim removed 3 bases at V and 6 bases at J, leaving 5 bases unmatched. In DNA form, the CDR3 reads TGTGCCAGTAGTATTTTCCAGCGGGAGGATACGCAGTATTTT. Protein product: CASSIFQREDTQYF.

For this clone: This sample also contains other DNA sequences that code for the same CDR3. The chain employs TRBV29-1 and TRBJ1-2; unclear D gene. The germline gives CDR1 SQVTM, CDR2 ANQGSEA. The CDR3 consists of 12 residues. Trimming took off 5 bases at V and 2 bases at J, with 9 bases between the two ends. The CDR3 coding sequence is TGCAGCGTTAGGACGGGGAACTATGGCTACACCTTC. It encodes CSVRTGNYGYTF.

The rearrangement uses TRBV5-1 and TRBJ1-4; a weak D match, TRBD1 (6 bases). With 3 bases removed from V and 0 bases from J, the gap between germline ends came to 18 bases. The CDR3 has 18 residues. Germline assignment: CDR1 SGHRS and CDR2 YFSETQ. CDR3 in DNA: TGCGCCAGCAGCTCAGGACAGCAGGCCTTATCAACTAATGAAAAACTGTTTTTT. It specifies CASSSGQQALSTNEKLFF.

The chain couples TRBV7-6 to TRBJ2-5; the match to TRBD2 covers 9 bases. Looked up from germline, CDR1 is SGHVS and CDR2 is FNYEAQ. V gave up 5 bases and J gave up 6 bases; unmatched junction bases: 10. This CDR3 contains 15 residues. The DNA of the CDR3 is TGTGCCAGCAGCCCCGGTTGGCGGGGGGGGAAGACCCAGTACTTC. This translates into CASSPGWRGGKTQYF.

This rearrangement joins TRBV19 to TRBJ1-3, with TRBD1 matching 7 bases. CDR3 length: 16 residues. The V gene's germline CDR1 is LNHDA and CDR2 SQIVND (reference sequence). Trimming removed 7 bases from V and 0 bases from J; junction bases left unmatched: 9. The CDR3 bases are TGTGCCAGTATGAACAGGGGCACAAACTCTGGAAACACCATATATTTT. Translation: CASMNRGTNSGNTIYF.

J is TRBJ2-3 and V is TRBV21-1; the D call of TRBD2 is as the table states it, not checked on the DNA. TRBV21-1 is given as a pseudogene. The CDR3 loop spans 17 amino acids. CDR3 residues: CASSKSSGTTHTDTQYF. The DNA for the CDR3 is TGTGCCAGCAGCAAGTCTAGCGGGACCACACACACAGATACGCAGTATTTT.

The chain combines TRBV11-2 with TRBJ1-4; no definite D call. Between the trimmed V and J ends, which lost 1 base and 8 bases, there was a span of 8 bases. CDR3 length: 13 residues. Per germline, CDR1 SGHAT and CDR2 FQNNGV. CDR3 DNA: TGTGCCAGCAGCTTAGGGGAGACGGAAAAACTGTTTTTT. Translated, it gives CASSLGETEKLFF.

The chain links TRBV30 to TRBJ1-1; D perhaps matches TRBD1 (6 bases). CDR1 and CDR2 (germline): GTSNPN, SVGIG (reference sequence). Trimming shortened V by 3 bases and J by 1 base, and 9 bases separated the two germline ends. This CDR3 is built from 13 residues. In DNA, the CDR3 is TGTGCCTGGAGAGGACAGCCGAACACTGAAGCTTTCTTT. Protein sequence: CAWRGQPNTEAFF.

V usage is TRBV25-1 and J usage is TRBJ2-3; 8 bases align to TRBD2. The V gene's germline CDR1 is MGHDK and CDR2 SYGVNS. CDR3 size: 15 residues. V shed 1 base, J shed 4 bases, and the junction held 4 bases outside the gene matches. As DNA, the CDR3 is TGTGCCAGCAGTGAATCGGGAGGGAGGGCAGATACGCAGTATTTT. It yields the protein CASSESGGRADTQYF.

This CDR3 is CASSKATRGIQYF. The CDR3 DNA sequence: TGTGCCAGTAGTAAGGCGACGCGAGGCATTCAGTACTTC. The chain carries TRBV19 and TRBJ2-4; D uncertain. This CDR3 comprises 13 residues. From germline, CDR1 is LNHDA and CDR2 SQIVND (reference sequence). Trimming left V 4 bases short and J 9 bases short, with 13 bases between.

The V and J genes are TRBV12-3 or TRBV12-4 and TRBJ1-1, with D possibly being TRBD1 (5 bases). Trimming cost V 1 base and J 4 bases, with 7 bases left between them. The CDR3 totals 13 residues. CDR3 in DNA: TGTGCCAGCAGTTTAGTCCAGGGCACTGAAGCTTTCTTT. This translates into CASSLVQGTEAFF.

The CDR3 DNA reads as TGTGCCAGCAGCGCCCTCAGGGTGGCTAACTATGGCTACACCTTC. Protein: CASSALRVANYGYTF. This chain links TRBV9 with TRBJ1-2, with D maybe TRBD1 (5 bases). Deletions cut 3 bases from V and 0 bases from J, with 12 bases between. Germline loops: CDR1 SGDLS, CDR2 YYNGEE. This CDR3 region has 15 residues.

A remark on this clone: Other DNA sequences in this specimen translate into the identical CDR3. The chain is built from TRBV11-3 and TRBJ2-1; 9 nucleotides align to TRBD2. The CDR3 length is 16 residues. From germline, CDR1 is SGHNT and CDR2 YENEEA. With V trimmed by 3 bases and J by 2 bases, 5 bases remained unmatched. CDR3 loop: CASSFLAGATYNEQFF. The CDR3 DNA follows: TGTGCCAGCAGCTTTTTAGCGGGAGCAACCTACAATGAGCAGTTCTTC.

The chain's CDR3 is CASSPGRYGYTF. The CDR3 DNA reads as TGTGCCAGCAGTCCCGGACGCTATGGCTACACCTTC. V gene TRBV6-5 combines with J gene TRBJ1-2; D unclear. The V gene lost 5 bases and the J gene lost 4 bases, with 8 bases spanning the gap. The germline CDR1 and CDR2 sequences are MNHEY and SVGAGI. The CDR3 loop spans 12 amino acids.

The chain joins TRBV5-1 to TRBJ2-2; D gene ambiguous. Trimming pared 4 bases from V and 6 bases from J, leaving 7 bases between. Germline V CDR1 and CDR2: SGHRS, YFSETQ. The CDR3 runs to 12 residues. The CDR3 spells CASSLGAGELFF. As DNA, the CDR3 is TGCGCCAGCAGCCTTGGGGCCGGGGAGCTGTTTTTT. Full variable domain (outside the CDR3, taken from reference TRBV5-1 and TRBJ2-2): KAGVTQTPRYLIKTRGQQVTLSCSPISGHRSVSWYQQTPGQGLQFLFEYFSETQRNKGNFPGRFSGRQFSNSRSEMNVSTLELGDSALYLCASSLGAGELFFGEGSRLTVL.

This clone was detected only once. Written as DNA, the CDR3 is TGTGCCAGCAGCTTAGGGGCGATGAGAGCTTTCTTT. This gives the protein CASSLGAMRAFF. The genes are TRBV5-8 and TRBJ1-1, with D perhaps TRBD1 (5 bases). Germline V gives CDR1 SGHTS, CDR2 YDEGEE. V was clipped by 2 bases and J by 10 bases, with 12 bases between them. The CDR3 runs to 12 residues.